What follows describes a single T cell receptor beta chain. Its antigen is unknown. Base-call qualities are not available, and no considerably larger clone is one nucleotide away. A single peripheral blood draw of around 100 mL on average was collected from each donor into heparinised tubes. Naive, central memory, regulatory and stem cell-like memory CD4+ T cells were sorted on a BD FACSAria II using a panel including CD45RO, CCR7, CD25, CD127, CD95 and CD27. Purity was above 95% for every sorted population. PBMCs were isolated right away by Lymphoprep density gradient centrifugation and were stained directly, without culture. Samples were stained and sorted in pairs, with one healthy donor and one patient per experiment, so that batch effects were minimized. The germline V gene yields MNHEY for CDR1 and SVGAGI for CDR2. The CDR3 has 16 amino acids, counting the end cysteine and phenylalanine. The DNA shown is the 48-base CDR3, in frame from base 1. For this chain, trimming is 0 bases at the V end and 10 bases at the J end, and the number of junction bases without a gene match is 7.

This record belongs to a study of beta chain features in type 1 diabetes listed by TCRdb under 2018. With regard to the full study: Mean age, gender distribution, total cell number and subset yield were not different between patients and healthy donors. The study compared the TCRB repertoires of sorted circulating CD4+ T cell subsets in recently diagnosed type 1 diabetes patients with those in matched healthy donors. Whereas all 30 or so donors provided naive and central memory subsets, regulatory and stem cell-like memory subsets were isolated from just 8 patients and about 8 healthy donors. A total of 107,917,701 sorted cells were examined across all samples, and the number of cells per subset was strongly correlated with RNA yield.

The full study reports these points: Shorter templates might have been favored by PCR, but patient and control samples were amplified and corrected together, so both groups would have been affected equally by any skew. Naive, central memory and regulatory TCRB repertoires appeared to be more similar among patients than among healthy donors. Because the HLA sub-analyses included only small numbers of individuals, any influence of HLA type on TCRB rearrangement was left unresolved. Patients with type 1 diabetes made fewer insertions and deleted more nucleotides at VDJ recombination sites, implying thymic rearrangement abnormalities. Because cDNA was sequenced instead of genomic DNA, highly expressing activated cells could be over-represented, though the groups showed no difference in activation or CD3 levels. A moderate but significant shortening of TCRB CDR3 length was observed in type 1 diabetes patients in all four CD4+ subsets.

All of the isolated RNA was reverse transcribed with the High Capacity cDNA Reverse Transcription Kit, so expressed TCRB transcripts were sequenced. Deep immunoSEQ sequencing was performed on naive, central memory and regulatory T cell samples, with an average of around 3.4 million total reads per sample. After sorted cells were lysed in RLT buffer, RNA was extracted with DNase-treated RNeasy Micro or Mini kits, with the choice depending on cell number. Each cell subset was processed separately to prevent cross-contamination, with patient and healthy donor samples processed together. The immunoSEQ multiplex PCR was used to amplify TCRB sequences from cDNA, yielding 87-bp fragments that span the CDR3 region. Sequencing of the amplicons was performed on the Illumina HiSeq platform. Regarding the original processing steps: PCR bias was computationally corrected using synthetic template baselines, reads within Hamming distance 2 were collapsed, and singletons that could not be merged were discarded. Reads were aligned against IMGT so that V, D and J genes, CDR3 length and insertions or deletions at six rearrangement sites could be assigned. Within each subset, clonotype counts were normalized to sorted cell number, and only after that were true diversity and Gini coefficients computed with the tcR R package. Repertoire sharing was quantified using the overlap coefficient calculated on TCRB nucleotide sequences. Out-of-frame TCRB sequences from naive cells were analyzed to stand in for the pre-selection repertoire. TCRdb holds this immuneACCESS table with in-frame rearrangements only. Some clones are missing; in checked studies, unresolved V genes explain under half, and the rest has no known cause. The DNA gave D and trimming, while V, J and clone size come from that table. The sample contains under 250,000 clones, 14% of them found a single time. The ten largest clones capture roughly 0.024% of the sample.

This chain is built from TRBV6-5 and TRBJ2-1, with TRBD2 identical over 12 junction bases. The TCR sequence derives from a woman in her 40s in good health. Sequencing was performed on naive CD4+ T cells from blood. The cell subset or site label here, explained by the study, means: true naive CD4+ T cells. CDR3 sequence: CASSYSILAGGNEQFF. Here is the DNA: TGTGCCAGCAGTTACTCAATACTAGCGGGGGGCAACGAGCAGTTCTTC.